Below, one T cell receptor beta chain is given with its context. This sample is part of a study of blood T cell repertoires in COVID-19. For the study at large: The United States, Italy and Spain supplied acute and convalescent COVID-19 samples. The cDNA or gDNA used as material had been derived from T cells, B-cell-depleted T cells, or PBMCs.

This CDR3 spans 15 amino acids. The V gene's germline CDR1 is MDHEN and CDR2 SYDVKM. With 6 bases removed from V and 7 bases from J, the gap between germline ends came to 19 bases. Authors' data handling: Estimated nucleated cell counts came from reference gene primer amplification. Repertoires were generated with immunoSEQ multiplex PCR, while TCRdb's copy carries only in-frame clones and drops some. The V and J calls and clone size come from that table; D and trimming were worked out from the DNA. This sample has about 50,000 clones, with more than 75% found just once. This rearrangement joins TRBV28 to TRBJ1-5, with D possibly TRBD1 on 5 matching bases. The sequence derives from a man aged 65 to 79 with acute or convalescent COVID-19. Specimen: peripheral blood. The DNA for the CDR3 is TGTGCCAGCAGGGAGAGGACGGGAGGGGTACAGCCCCAGCATTTT. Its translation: CASRERTGGVQPQHF.